The present T cell receptor (beta chain) was sequenced within a study of monozygotic twins with inflammatory bowel disease. Findings and limits, study-wide: Especially with disease activity, IBD patients had fewer clonotypes in common with others than healthy twins did. Twins with IBD were found to have lower TCRbeta diversity (inverse Simpson) than healthy co-twins.

There are 15 residues in the CDR3. Germline V lookup: CDR1 ENHRY, CDR2 SYGVKD. UMIs with a 6-nucleotide sample barcode were added by template switching. One entry per CDR3 protein, without DNA, is what TCRdb gives after re-calling the 5' RACE reads. This table holds about 450,000 distinct CDR3 sequences. The template was total RNA from whole blood, with no T cell sorting. In the case of this clonotype: Its antigen is not identified.

The rearrangement joins TRBV10-3 to TRBJ2-7; TCRdb picks TRBD2, but there is no DNA to check that call. What was sequenced was blood. This receptor was taken from a human donor with ulcerative colitis or Crohn's disease, or a healthy co-twin of an affected twin (not recorded which). CDR3: CAISVAGGLGGEQYF.